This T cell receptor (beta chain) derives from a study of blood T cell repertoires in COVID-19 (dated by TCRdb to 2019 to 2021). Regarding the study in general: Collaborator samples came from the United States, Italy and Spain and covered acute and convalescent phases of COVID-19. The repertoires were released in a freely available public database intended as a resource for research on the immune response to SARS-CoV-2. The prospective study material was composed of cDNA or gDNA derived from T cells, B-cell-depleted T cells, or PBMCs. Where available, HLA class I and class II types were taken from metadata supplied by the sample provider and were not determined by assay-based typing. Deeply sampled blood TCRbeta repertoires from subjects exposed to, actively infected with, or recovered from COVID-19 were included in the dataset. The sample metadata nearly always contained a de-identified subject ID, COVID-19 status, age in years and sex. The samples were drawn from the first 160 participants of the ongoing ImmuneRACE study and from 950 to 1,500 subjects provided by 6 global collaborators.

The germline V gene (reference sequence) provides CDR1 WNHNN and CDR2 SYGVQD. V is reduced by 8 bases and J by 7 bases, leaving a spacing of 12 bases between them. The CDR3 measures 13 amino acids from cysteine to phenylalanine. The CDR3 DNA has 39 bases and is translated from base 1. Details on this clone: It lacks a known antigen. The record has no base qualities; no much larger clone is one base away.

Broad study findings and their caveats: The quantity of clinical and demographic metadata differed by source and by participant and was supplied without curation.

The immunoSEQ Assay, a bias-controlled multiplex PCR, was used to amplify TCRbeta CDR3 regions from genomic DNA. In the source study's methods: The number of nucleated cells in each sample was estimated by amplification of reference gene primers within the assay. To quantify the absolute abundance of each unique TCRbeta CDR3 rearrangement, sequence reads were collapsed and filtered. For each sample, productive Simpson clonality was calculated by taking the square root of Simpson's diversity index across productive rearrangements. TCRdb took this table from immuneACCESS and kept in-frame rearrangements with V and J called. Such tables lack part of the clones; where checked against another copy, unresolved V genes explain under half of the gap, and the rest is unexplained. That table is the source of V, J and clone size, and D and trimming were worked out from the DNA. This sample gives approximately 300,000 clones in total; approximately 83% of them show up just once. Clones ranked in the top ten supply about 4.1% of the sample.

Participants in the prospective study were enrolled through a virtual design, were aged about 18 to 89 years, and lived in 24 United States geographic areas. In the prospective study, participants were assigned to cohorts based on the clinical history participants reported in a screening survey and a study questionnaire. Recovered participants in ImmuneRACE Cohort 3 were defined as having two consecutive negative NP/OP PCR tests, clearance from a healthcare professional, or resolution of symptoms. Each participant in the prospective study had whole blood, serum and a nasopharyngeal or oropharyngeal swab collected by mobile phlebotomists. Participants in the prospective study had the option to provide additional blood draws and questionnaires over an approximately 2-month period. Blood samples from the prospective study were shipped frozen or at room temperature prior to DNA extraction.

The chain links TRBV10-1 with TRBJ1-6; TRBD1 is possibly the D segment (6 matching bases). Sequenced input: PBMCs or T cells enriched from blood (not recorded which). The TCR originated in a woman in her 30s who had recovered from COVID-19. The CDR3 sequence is CASGRTANSPLHF. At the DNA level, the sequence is TGCGCCAGCGGCCGGACAGCGAATTCACCCCTCCACTTT.